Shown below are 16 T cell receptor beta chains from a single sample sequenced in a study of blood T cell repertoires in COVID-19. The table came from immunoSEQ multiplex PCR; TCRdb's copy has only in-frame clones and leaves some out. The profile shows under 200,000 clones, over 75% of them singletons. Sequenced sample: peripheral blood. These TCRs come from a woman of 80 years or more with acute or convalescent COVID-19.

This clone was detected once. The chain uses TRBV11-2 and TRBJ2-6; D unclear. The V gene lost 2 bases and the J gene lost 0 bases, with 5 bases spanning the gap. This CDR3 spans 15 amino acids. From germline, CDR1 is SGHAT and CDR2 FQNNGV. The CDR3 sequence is CASSLINSGANVLTF. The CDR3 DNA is TGTGCCAGCAGCTTAATCAACTCTGGGGCCAACGTCCTGACTTTC. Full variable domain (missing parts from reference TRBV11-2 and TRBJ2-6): EAGVAQSPRYKIIEKRQSVAFWCNPISGHATLYWYQQILGQGPKLLIQFQNNGVVDDSQLPKDRFSAERLKGVDSTLKIQPAKLEDSAVYLCASSLINSGANVLTFGAGSRLTVL.

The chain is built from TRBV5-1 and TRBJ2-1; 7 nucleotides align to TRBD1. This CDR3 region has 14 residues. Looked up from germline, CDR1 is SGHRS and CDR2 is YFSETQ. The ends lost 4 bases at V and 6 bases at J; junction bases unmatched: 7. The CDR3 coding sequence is TGCGCCAGCAGCCAACAGGGGTGGTTCAATGAGCAGTTCTTC. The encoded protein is CASSQQGWFNEQFF. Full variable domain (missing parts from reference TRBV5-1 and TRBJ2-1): KAGVTQTPRYLIKTRGQQVTLSCSPISGHRSVSWYQQTPGQGLQFLFEYFSETQRNKGNFPGRFSGRQFSNSRSEMNVSTLELGDSALYLCASSQQGWFNEQFFGPGTRLTVL.

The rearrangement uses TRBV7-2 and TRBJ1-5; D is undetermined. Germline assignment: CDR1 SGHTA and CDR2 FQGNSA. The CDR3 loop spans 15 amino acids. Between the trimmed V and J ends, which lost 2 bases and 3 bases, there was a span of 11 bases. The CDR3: CASSLFAQINQPQHF. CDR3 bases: TGTGCCAGCAGCTTATTTGCTCAGATCAATCAGCCCCAGCATTTT.

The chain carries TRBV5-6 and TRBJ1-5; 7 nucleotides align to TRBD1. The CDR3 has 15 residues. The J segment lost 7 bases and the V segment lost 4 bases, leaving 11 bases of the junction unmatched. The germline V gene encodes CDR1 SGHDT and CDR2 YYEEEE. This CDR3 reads CASSRQGLAGQPQHF. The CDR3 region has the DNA TGTGCCAGCAGCCGACAGGGTTTGGCGGGGCAGCCCCAGCATTTT.

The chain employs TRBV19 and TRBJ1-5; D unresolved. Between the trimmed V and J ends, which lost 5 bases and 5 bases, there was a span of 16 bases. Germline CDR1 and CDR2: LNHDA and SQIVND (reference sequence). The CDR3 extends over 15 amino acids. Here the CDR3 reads CASSDGSFEYQPQHF. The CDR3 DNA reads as TGTGCCAGTAGTGATGGGAGCTTTGAATATCAGCCCCAGCATTTT.

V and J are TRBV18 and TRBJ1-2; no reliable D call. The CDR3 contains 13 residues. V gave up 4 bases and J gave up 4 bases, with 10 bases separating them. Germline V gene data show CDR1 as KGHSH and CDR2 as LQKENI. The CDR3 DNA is TGTGCCAGCTCACGGACGGAGGGCTATGGCTACACCTTC. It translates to CASSRTEGYGYTF.

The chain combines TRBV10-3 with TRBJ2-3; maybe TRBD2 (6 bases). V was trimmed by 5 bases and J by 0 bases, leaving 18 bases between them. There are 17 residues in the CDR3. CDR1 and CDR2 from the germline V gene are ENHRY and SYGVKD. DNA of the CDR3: TGTGCCATCAGTTCGGGGAGGCGGGGTTCTAGCACAGATACGCAGTATTTT. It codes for CAISSGRRGSSTDTQYF.

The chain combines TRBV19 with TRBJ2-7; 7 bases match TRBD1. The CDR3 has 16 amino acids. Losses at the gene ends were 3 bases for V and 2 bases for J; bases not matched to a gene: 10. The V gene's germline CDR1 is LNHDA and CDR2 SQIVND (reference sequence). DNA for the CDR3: TGTGCCAGTAGTATCAGCTTCGCGACAGGGACCTACGAGCAGTACTTC. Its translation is CASSISFATGTYEQYF. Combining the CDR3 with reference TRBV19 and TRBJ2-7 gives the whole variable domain DGGITQSPKYLFRKEGQNVTLSCEQNLNHDAMYWYRQDPGQGLRLIYYSQIVNDFQKGDIAEGYSVSREKKESFPLTVTSAQKNPTAFYLCASSISFATGTYEQYFGPGTRLTVT.

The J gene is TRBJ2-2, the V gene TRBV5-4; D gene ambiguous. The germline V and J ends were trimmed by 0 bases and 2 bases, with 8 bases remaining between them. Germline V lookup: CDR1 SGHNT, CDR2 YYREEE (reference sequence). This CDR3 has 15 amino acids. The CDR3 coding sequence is TGTGCCAGCAGCTTGGGGCCACCTAACACCGGGGAGCTGTTTTTT. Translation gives CASSLGPPNTGELFF.

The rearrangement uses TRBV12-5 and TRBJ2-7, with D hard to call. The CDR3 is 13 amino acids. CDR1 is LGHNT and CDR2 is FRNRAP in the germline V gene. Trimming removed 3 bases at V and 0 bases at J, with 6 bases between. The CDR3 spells CASGLFGSYEQYF. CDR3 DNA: TGTGCTAGTGGTTTATTCGGCTCCTACGAGCAGTACTTC.

CDR3 in amino acids: CATSRGQGEISYNEQFF. For the CDR3, the DNA is TGTGCCACCAGCAGAGGGCAGGGGGAAATTTCCTACAATGAGCAGTTCTTC. The V call is TRBV15, the J call TRBJ2-1; TRBD1 matches at 7 bases. The germline V gene encodes CDR1 LNHNV and CDR2 YYDKDF (reference sequence). The V segment lost 1 base and the J segment 1 base; nucleotides outside the gene matches: 7. The length of the CDR3 is 17 residues.

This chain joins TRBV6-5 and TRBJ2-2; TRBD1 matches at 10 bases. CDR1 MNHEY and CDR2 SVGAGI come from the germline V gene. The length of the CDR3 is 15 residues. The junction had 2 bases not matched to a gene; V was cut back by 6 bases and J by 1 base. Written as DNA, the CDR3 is TGTGCCAGCAGGGGGGACAGGGGGAACACCGGGGAGCTGTTTTTT. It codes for CASRGDRGNTGELFF.

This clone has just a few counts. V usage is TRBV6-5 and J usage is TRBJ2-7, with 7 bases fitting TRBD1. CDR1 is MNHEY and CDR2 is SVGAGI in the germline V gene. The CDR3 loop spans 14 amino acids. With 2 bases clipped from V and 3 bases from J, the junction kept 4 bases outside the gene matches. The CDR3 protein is CASSYVTGDYEQYF. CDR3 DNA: TGTGCCAGCAGTTACGTAACAGGGGACTACGAGCAGTACTTC.

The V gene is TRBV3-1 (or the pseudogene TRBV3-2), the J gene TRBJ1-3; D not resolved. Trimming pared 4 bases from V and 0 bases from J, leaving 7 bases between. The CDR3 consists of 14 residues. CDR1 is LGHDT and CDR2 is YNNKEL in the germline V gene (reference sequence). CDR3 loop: CASSPRSSGNTIYF. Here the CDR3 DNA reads TGTGCCAGCAGCCCACGGAGCTCTGGAAACACCATATATTTT.

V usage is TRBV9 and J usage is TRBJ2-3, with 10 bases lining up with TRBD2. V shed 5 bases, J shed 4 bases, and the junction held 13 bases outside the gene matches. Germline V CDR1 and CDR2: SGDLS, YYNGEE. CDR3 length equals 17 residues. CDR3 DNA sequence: TGTGCCAGCAGTCCTACACCCTCAGCGGGAGGGCCAGATACGCAGTATTTT. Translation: CASSPTPSAGGPDTQYF.

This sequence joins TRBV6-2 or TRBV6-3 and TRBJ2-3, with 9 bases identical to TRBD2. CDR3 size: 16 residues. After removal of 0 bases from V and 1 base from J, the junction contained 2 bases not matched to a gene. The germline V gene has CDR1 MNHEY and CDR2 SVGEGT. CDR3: CASSYSIAGGTDTQYF. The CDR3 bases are TGTGCCAGCAGTTACTCGATAGCGGGAGGCACAGATACGCAGTATTTT.